This entry lists 19 T cell receptor beta chains sequenced from one sample in a study of blood T cell repertoires in COVID-19 (dated by TCRdb to about 2020). The library relied on the immunoSEQ multiplex PCR assay. TCRdb carries this immuneACCESS record with in-frame sequences only. Its versions omit some clonotypes, under half of them owing to an unresolved V gene in the studies checked, with the rest unexplained. The sample table shows 60,000 to 80,000 clones, and approximately 85% are seen once. The ten largest clones take up around 23% of the sample. The source material was peripheral blood. Every receptor here comes from a man in his fifties or sixties with acute or convalescent COVID-19.

This chain links TRBV6-6 with TRBJ1-1; 8 bases line up with TRBD1. The CDR3 totals 16 residues. Germline lookup yields CDR1 MNHNY and CDR2 SVGAGI (reference sequence). V lost 7 bases to trimming and J lost 1 base; unmatched junction nucleotides: 11. The CDR3 DNA is TGTGCCAGCATTAACGACAGGGGTTGGACGAACACTGAAGCTTTCTTT. Its protein product is CASINDRGWTNTEAFF.

The CDR3 DNA sequence: TGCGCCAGCAGCCGTACGAGACAGTCAGGGTTTACCACCGGGGAGCTGTTTTTT. Protein sequence: CASSRTRQSGFTTGELFF. The J gene is TRBJ2-2, the V gene TRBV5-1; TRBD1 is a possible D gene (5 bases). Trimming left V 4 bases short and J 4 bases short, with 23 bases between. Germline CDR1 is SGHRS and CDR2 is YFSETQ. This CDR3 has 18 amino acids.

The chain combines TRBV30 with TRBJ2-1; D gene uncertain. V lost 2 bases, J lost 9 bases, and 8 bases lay in between. The CDR3 length is 11 residues. CDR1 is GTSNPN, CDR2 SVGIG, per germline (reference sequence). CDR3 sequence: CAWSLASEQFF. The CDR3 coding sequence is TGTGCCTGGAGTCTGGCAAGTGAGCAGTTCTTC.

The chain couples TRBV30 to TRBJ1-1, with D tentatively TRBD1 (5 bases). CDR3 length equals 13 residues. V lost 3 bases, J lost 2 bases, and 10 bases lay in between. CDR1 is GTSNPN and CDR2 is SVGIG in the germline V gene (reference sequence). The CDR3 protein is CAWRSDRNTEAFF. The CDR3 nucleotides read TGTGCCTGGAGAAGTGACAGAAACACTGAAGCTTTCTTT.

The rearrangement uses TRBV5-8 and TRBJ1-2, with a weak D call TRBD1 (5 bases). Trimming left V 1 base short and J 5 bases short, with 12 bases between. Germline assignment: CDR1 SGHTS and CDR2 YDEGEE. This CDR3 has 14 amino acids. Here the CDR3 DNA reads TGTGCCAGCAGCTTGTCTGGGGCATGGTATGGCTACACCTTC. This translates into CASSLSGAWYGYTF.

This chain links TRBV5-4 with TRBJ2-5, with 12 nucleotides matching TRBD2. Germline values: CDR1 SGHNT, CDR2 YYREEE (reference sequence). V gave up 5 bases and J gave up 4 bases; unmatched junction bases: 6. The CDR3 is 15 residues long. The CDR3 is CASSPLAGGLETQYF. CDR3 nucleotide sequence: TGTGCCAGCAGTCCTCTAGCGGGGGGGCTAGAGACCCAGTACTTC.

This sequence joins TRBV11-3 and TRBJ2-1, with TRBD2 identical over 8 bases. Looked up from germline, CDR1 is SGHNT and CDR2 is YENEEA. V lost 5 bases, J lost 1 base, and 10 bases stayed unmatched. There are 17 residues in the CDR3. The CDR3, as DNA: TGTGCCAGCAGCACCCGCGGGGGGTTAGGGTCCTACAATGAGCAGTTCTTC. This translates into CASSTRGGLGSYNEQFF.

V usage is TRBV12-5 and J usage is TRBJ1-2; weak D call: TRBD1 (6 bases). Per the germline V gene, CDR1 is LGHNT and CDR2 is FRNRAP. V was cut by 6 bases and J by 0 bases, with 17 bases left in between. CDR3 length: 16 amino acids. The CDR3 DNA sequence: TGTGCTAGTGGCAAAGGGGACACCCTAGCTAACTATGGCTACACCTTC. Translating it yields CASGKGDTLANYGYTF.

The rearrangement links TRBV6-4 to TRBJ2-3; possibly TRBD1 for D (5 bases). Germline V gene data show CDR1 as MRHNA and CDR2 as SNTAGT. V lost 2 bases to trimming and J lost 2 bases, with 11 bases between them. The CDR3 runs 15 residues. CDR3 protein: CASSDRGSATDTQYF. DNA of the CDR3: TGTGCCAGCAGTGACAGGGGATCGGCCACAGATACGCAGTATTTT.

V is TRBV7-9 and J is TRBJ2-2; D remains ambiguous. Trimming removed 5 bases from V and 3 bases from J, with 7 bases in between. This CDR3 is built from 13 residues. Germline V CDR1 and CDR2: SEHNR, FQNEAQ (reference sequence). In DNA form, the CDR3 reads TGTGCCAGCAGCGTTGACTACACCGGGGAGCTGTTTTTT. It specifies CASSVDYTGELFF.

The chain has TRBV5-4 and TRBJ2-5; D gene ambiguous. The CDR3 spans 14 residues. The germline CDR1 and CDR2 sequences are SGHNT and YYREEE (reference sequence). Trimming stripped 0 bases from V and 2 bases from J, with 8 bases between. The CDR3 DNA is TGTGCCAGCAGCTTGGGTACAGCTCAAGAGACCCAGTACTTC. It codes for CASSLGTAQETQYF. The full variable domain, completed using reference TRBV5-4 and TRBJ2-5, is ETGVTQSPTHLIKTRGQQVTLRCSSQSGHNTVSWYQQALGQGPQFIFQYYREEENGRGNFPPRFSGLQFPNYSSELNVNALELDDSALYLCASSLGTAQETQYFGPGTRLLVL.

V usage is TRBV6-2 or TRBV6-3 and J usage is TRBJ1-1; a possible D gene is TRBD1 (5 bases). CDR1 MNHEY and CDR2 SVGEGT come from the germline V gene. V was shortened by 6 bases and J by 0 bases, with 17 bases between the two germline ends. The CDR3 is made up of 16 amino acids. CDR3 nucleotide sequence: TGTGCCAGCAGCCCCCTTGGCAGGGCGATGAACACTGAAGCTTTCTTT. Protein: CASSPLGRAMNTEAFF.

This chain connects TRBV28 to TRBJ2-3; 9 bases agree with TRBD2. The germline CDR1 and CDR2 sequences are MDHEN and SYDVKM. This CDR3 has 15 residues. With 4 bases clipped from V and 6 bases from J, the junction kept 8 bases outside the gene matches. The DNA of the CDR3 is TGTGCCAGCAGTTCACTCAGCGGGGGGCAGGATACGCAGTATTTT. Protein: CASSSLSGGQDTQYF.

The chain recombines TRBV29-1 with TRBJ2-5; tentative D call: TRBD2 (6 bases). V was cut by 7 bases and J by 3 bases, with 21 bases left in between. Germline loops: CDR1 SQVTM, CDR2 ANQGSEA. The CDR3 consists of 15 residues. CDR3 amino acids: CSALGYGGFEETQYF. CDR3 nucleotides: TGCAGCGCTCTTGGCTACGGAGGGTTTGAAGAGACCCAGTACTTC.

The chain recombines TRBV2 with TRBJ1-1; a weak D match, TRBD1 (5 bases). The CDR3 covers 12 residues. Germline CDR1 reads SNHLY; CDR2 reads FYNNEI. The V end lost 4 bases, the J end lost 10 bases, and 13 bases lay between the germline ends. CDR3 amino acids: CASSVQGAVAFF. As DNA, the CDR3 is TGTGCCAGCAGTGTCCAAGGGGCTGTAGCTTTCTTT.

The V gene is TRBV19, the J gene TRBJ2-3, with TRBD1 matching over 8 bases. Germline V lookup: CDR1 LNHDA, CDR2 SQIVND (reference sequence). This CDR3 has 15 residues. V lost 6 bases and J lost 0; bases outside the gene matches: 5. The CDR3 coding sequence is TGTGCCAGTAGCCTCGACAGGGGTAGCACAGATACGCAGTATTTT. Protein sequence: CASSLDRGSTDTQYF.

This clone is categorized as medium-sized. This sequence joins TRBV4-1 and TRBJ1-3; D possibly corresponds to TRBD1 (6 bases). V was cut by 1 base and J by 7 bases, with 20 bases left in between. CDR3 length equals 17 residues. Germline V gene lookup returns CDR1 MGHRA and CDR2 YSYEKL. CDR3 protein: CASSQGGQGASANTIYF. The CDR3 DNA is TGCGCCAGCAGCCAAGGGGGGCAGGGAGCCTCAGCGAACACCATATATTTT.

The chain recombines TRBV5-5 with TRBJ2-1; no reliable D call. Trimming stripped 0 bases from V and 0 bases from J, with 10 bases between. Germline loops: CDR1 SGHKS, CDR2 YYEKEE (reference sequence). The CDR3 contains 16 residues. Here the CDR3 DNA reads TGTGCCAGCAGCTTGGAGGTACAGAGCTCCTACAATGAGCAGTTCTTC. It codes for CASSLEVQSSYNEQFF.

A few counts support this clone. The J gene is TRBJ1-2, the V gene TRBV25-1; D uncertain. The V gene lost 1 base and the J gene lost 2 bases, with 8 bases spanning the gap. CDR1 and CDR2 (germline): MGHDK, SYGVNS. The CDR3 loop spans 14 amino acids. CDR3 amino acids: CASSELNANYGYTF. The CDR3 bases are TGTGCCAGCAGTGAATTGAACGCGAACTATGGCTACACCTTC.